The clone carrying this T cell receptor beta chain was seen a handful of times. TCRdb itself ran the 5' RACE reads through MiXCR, one entry per CDR3 protein. The sample yields tens of thousands of distinct CDR3 sequences, more than 8% seen once. The data were obtained in a study of early T cells in non-severe SARS-CoV-2 infection. Germline V gene data show CDR1 as SGHDN and CDR2 as FVKESK. V lost 4 bases to trimming and J lost 7 bases, with 10 bases between them. The CDR3 extends over 13 amino acids. The genes are TRBV14 and TRBJ1-4; perhaps TRBD1 as D (5 bases). This receptor was obtained from an adult who was a healthcare worker with PCR-confirmed SARS-CoV-2 infection or an uninfected control (not recorded which). Source: whole blood, taken at baseline. In DNA form, the CDR3 reads TGTGCCAGCAGCCTGGGGCTGCCTGAAAAACTGTTTTTT. Its protein product is CASSLGLPEKLFF. Full variable domain (remainder filled in from reference TRBV14 and TRBJ1-4): EAGVTQFPSHSVIEKGQTVTLRCDPISGHDNLYWYRRVMGKEIKFLLHFVKESKQDESGMPNNRFLAERTGGTYSTLKVQPAELEDSGVYFCASSLGLPEKLFFGSGTQLSVL.